What follows are 27 T cell receptor beta chains derived from one specimen sequenced in a study of post-analysis software for immune sequencing data. General study results and limits: There were roughly 5 TRBV segments more frequent in patients than controls, and TRBV5-6, TRBV5-1 and TRBV20-1 were among them.

Unique molecular identifiers featured in each of the TCR beta cDNA libraries. TCRdb redid the calling of the PCR reads with MiXCR, one entry per CDR3 protein. The repertoire holds approximately 440,000 distinct CDR3 sequences, 40% to 55% seen once, with about 12% in the top ten. Antigens for these TCRs are unknown. Input material: blood. All receptors come from a girl aged 5 to 17 with multiple sclerosis.

The rearrangement uses TRBV7-6 and TRBJ2-7; possibly TRBD1 for D (7 bases). V gave up 1 base and J gave up 6 bases, with 16 bases separating them. The CDR3 runs 15 residues. Germline CDR1 reads SGHVS; CDR2 reads FNYEAQ. This CDR3 is CASSLGQGLRREQYF. The CDR3 DNA is TGTGCCAGCAGCTTAGGACAGGGACTCAGGCGCGAGCAGTACTTC.

V is TRBV29-1 and J is TRBJ2-3; 7 bases fit TRBD2. The CDR3 has 15 amino acids. The ends lost 5 bases at V and 0 bases at J; junction bases unmatched: 8. CDR1 is SQVTM and CDR2 is ANQGSEA in the germline V gene. CDR3 coding DNA: TGCAGCGTTAGGGGAGGGCAGACCAGCACAGATACGCAGTATTTT. Amino acid sequence: CSVRGGQTSTDTQYF.

Only a few counts were recorded for this clonotype. The gene calls are TRBV6-6 and TRBJ2-1; 10 bases match TRBD1. V was pared by 2 bases and J by 4 bases, with 2 bases of the junction left unmatched. Per germline, CDR1 MNHNY and CDR2 SVGAGI (reference sequence). The CDR3 length is 15 residues. CDR3: CASSYGTGEYNEQFF. CDR3 coding DNA: TGTGCCAGCAGTTACGGGACAGGGGAATACAATGAGCAGTTCTTC.

Comment on this clonotype: The junction departs from germline at one end; a sequencing error may be responsible. The chain combines TRBV6-6 with TRBJ2-4; D possibly corresponds to TRBD2 (6 bases). The DNA end is more similar to TRBJ2-7, so the J call may be wrong. Germline V gene lookup returns CDR1 MNHNY and CDR2 SVGAGI (reference sequence). This CDR3 has 13 amino acids. In DNA, the CDR3 is TGTGCCTGCAGCGGACTACGAGAGGGCGAGCAGTACTTC. Residues: CACSGLREGEQYF.

The CDR3 here is CASGIGLAGAYEQYF. DNA for the CDR3: TGCGCCAGCGGCATCGGACTAGCAGGGGCCTACGAGCAGTACTTC. J is TRBJ2-7 and V is TRBV5-1; 8 nucleotides align to TRBD2. V lost 7 bases and J lost 2; bases outside the gene matches: 11. Germline values: CDR1 SGHRS, CDR2 YFSETQ. The length of the CDR3 is 15 residues.

The chain is built from TRBV6-5 and TRBJ2-1; 15 nucleotides match TRBD2. The CDR3 spans 14 residues. From germline, CDR1 is MNHEY and CDR2 SVGAGI. V shed 5 bases and J 15 bases; nucleotides not matched to a gene: 8. This CDR3 reads CASSRTSGRAKGFF. The CDR3 DNA reads TGTGCCAGCAGTCGGACTAGCGGGAGGGCCAAGGGGTTCTTC.

This chain joins TRBV20-1 and TRBJ2-3; 7 bases match TRBD1. The V gene's germline CDR1 is DFQATT and CDR2 SNEGSKA (reference sequence). The length of the CDR3 is 14 residues. V shed 5 bases and J 1 base; nucleotides not matched to a gene: 6. CDR3 in DNA: TGCAGTGCTTCGAGGGGGCGCGGCACAGATACGCAGTATTTT. Amino acid sequence: CSASRGRGTDTQYF.

The chain uses TRBV7-8 and TRBJ1-2; D perhaps matches TRBD1 (6 bases). This CDR3 comprises 15 residues. With 1 base removed from V and 3 bases from J, the gap between germline ends came to 12 bases. In germline, CDR1 is SGHVS, CDR2 FQNEAQ. The CDR3 spells CASSLGGARDYGYTF. The CDR3 region has the DNA TGTGCCAGCAGCTTAGGGGGGGCGCGGGACTATGGCTACACCTTC.

This clonotype came up a few times. J is TRBJ2-3 and V is TRBV20-1, with 13 bases that match TRBD2. V gave up 6 bases and J gave up 4 bases; unmatched junction bases: 4. This CDR3 is 14 amino acids long. Germline V lookup: CDR1 DFQATT, CDR2 SNEGSKA (reference sequence). The CDR3 region is CSASGLAGSDTQYF. The CDR3 DNA is TGCAGTGCCTCGGGACTAGCGGGATCAGATACGCAGTATTTT.

With regard to this clonotype: The junction departs from germline at one end; a sequencing error may be responsible. V and J are TRBV27 and TRBJ2-3; 7 nucleotides agree with TRBD1. The germline gives CDR1 MNHEY, CDR2 SMNVEV (reference sequence). This CDR3 has 13 amino acids. CDR3 DNA sequence: TGTACCAGCAGCCGACAGGGAACAGATACGCAGTATTTT. Protein product: CTSSRQGTDTQYF.

This chain joins TRBV28 and TRBJ1-5; maybe TRBD1 (5 bases). Germline lookup yields CDR1 MDHEN and CDR2 SYDVKM. The CDR3 covers 13 residues. The V and J ends lost 7 bases and 3 bases respectively, with 10 bases between them. Written as DNA, the CDR3 is TGTGCCAGCAAGGACACTCTCAATCAGCCCCAGCATTTT. It codes for CASKDTLNQPQHF.

As DNA, the CDR3 is TGTGCCAGCAGCTTAGCCATCTACAATGAGCAGTTCTTC. Translation: CASSLAIYNEQFF. This chain links TRBV5-6 with TRBJ2-1; D remains ambiguous. This CDR3 region has 13 residues. Per germline, CDR1 SGHDT and CDR2 YYEEEE. V lost 2 bases, J lost 3 bases, and 6 bases lay in between. Full variable domain (remainder filled in from reference TRBV5-6 and TRBJ2-1): DAGVTQSPTHLIKTRGQQVTLRCSPKSGHDTVSWYQQALGQGPQFIFQYYEEEERQRGNFPDRFSGHQFPNYSSELNVNALLLGDSALYLCASSLAIYNEQFFGPGTRLTVL.

The sample holds a few counts of this clonotype. The V gene is TRBV20-1, the J gene TRBJ2-1, with D maybe TRBD2 (5 bases). Trimming took 3 bases from V and 3 from J, leaving 18 bases between them. The CDR3 spans 16 residues. The germline V gene encodes CDR1 DFQATT and CDR2 SNEGSKA (reference sequence). The CDR3 protein is CSASWSGNTYYNEQFF. For the CDR3, the DNA is TGCAGTGCTAGTTGGTCCGGGAACACTTACTACAATGAGCAGTTCTTC.

The chain is built from TRBV7-2 and TRBJ1-2; 7 nucleotides match TRBD1. V trimming: 6 bases; J trimming: 4 bases; junction bases outside the gene matches: 11. Per germline, CDR1 SGHTA and CDR2 FQGNSA. The CDR3 is 15 residues long. The CDR3 protein is CASSSGTVPTYGYTF. CDR3 nucleotides: TGTGCCAGCAGTTCGGGGACAGTCCCTACCTATGGCTACACCTTC.

This clonotype has more than one count but fewer than ten. The chain couples TRBV3-1 to TRBJ2-7; D gene uncertain. The CDR3 runs to 14 residues. The germline V gene has CDR1 LGHDT and CDR2 YNNKEL (reference sequence). Trimming pared 1 base from V and 2 bases from J, leaving 9 bases between. The CDR3 loop is CASSQGAFPYEQYF. CDR3 sequence (DNA): TGTGCCAGCAGCCAAGGTGCCTTCCCCTACGAGCAGTACTTC.

In this sample, this clonotype turned up a few times. The chain links TRBV29-1 to TRBJ2-3, with D maybe TRBD2 (6 bases). This CDR3 has 15 amino acids. Trimming pared 4 bases from V and 1 base from J, leaving 15 bases between. The germline CDR1 and CDR2 sequences are SQVTM and ANQGSEA. The CDR3 here is CSVVPGRWGTDTQYF. The CDR3 coding sequence is TGCAGCGTTGTACCAGGGAGGTGGGGCACAGATACGCAGTATTTT.

V is TRBV7-2 and J is TRBJ2-5; 7 bases are shared with TRBD2. The CDR3 sequence is 12 residues long. Germline V gene lookup returns CDR1 SGHTA and CDR2 FQGNSA. V shed 4 bases, J shed 6 bases, and the junction held 2 bases outside the gene matches. The DNA for the CDR3 is TGTGCCAGCAGCTGGGGGGGGAAGACCCAGTACTTC. This gives the protein CASSWGGKTQYF.

This rearrangement joins TRBV20-1 to TRBJ2-5, with 9 bases lining up with TRBD1. The CDR3 covers 14 residues. Germline-derived CDR1 and CDR2 are DFQATT and SNEGSKA (reference sequence). The junction had 2 bases not matched to a gene; V was cut back by 1 base and J by 2 bases. CDR3 sequence: CSARGGTGQETQYF. CDR3 coding DNA: TGCAGTGCTAGAGGCGGGACAGGGCAAGAGACCCAGTACTTC.

V usage is TRBV10-3 and J usage is TRBJ2-3, with 14 bases identical to TRBD2. The germline V gene has CDR1 ENHRY and CDR2 SYGVKD. The CDR3 runs to 22 residues. V gave up 11 bases and J gave up 1 base; unmatched junction bases: 26. The DNA for the CDR3 is TGTGCCGTCTCCACCGGGACTAGCGGGAGCGTTGGATCCGGCAGTCGCACAGATACGCAGTATTTT. It encodes CAVSTGTSGSVGSGSRTDTQYF.

The chain uses TRBV29-1 and TRBJ2-1; D uncertain. The CDR3 spans 13 residues. From germline, CDR1 is SQVTM and CDR2 ANQGSEA. The V end was cut by 6 bases, the J end by 0 bases, with 9 bases between. The CDR3 DNA reads as TGCAGCGTAAAGAAGAGCTCCTACAATGAGCAGTTCTTC. Translating it yields CSVKKSSYNEQFF.

The rearrangement links TRBV20-1 to TRBJ2-7; 10 bases agree with TRBD1. The J call may be in error: the DNA end matches TRBJ2-5 better. The germline V gene has CDR1 DFQATT and CDR2 SNEGSKA (reference sequence). This CDR3 is built from 14 residues. CDR3 amino acids: CSARGTGVEETQYF. CDR3 DNA: TGCAGTGCTAGGGGGACAGGGGTGGAGGAGACCCAGTACTTC.

V gene TRBV29-1 combines with J gene TRBJ1-1, with TRBD1 matching over 9 bases. The V gene's germline CDR1 is SQVTM and CDR2 ANQGSEA. V lost 6 bases and J lost 1; bases outside the gene matches: 3. CDR3 size: 13 residues. The CDR3 protein is CSVATGGNTEAFF. The CDR3 DNA reads as TGCAGCGTGGCGACAGGGGGGAACACTGAAGCTTTCTTT.

V usage is TRBV20-1 and J usage is TRBJ1-2, with 10 bases identical to TRBD1. The trim removed 5 bases at V and 8 bases at J, leaving 8 bases unmatched. Germline V lookup: CDR1 DFQATT, CDR2 SNEGSKA (reference sequence). This CDR3 has 13 residues. CDR3 sequence: CSAYPGQGQGYTF. The CDR3 DNA reads as TGCAGTGCTTATCCGGGACAGGGGCAAGGCTACACCTTC.

This chain links TRBV9 with TRBJ2-1; D remains ambiguous. Looked up from germline, CDR1 is SGDLS and CDR2 is YYNGEE. This CDR3 has 16 residues. V lost 0 bases to trimming and J lost 0 bases, with 10 bases between them. The CDR3 DNA reads as TGTGCCAGCAGCGTAGGGCGAGGCGTCTCCTACAATGAGCAGTTCTTC. Its protein is CASSVGRGVSYNEQFF.

This clonotype was picked up a small number of times. This chain joins TRBV5-1 and TRBJ2-1; TRBD1 agrees at 8 bases. CDR1 SGHRS and CDR2 YFSETQ come from the germline V gene. V lost 3 bases and J lost 7; bases outside the gene matches: 12. CDR3 length: 16 residues. The CDR3 loop reads CASSSVIGQGRNEQFF. Here the CDR3 DNA reads TGCGCCAGCAGCTCCGTAATTGGACAGGGTCGGAATGAGCAGTTCTTC.

This clonotype was found once. This chain joins TRBV15 and TRBJ2-1; TRBD2 matches 7 bases. CDR3 length equals 17 residues. Germline values: CDR1 LNHNV, CDR2 YYDKDF (reference sequence). The V gene end was trimmed by 5 bases and the J gene end by 0 bases; junction bases not matched to a gene: 10. The CDR3 here is CATSGGVRDFSYNEQFF. CDR3 coding DNA: TGTGCCACCAGCGGGGGGGTAAGGGACTTCTCCTACAATGAGCAGTTCTTC.

The CDR3 loop is CASSLYGDYGYTF. The CDR3 DNA is TGTGCCAGCAGTTTATATGGGGACTATGGCTACACCTTC. The chain is built from TRBV27 and TRBJ1-2; D unresolved. V lost 1 base and J 3 bases, leaving 6 bases between the germline ends. Germline V lookup: CDR1 MNHEY, CDR2 SMNVEV (reference sequence). The CDR3 consists of 13 residues.